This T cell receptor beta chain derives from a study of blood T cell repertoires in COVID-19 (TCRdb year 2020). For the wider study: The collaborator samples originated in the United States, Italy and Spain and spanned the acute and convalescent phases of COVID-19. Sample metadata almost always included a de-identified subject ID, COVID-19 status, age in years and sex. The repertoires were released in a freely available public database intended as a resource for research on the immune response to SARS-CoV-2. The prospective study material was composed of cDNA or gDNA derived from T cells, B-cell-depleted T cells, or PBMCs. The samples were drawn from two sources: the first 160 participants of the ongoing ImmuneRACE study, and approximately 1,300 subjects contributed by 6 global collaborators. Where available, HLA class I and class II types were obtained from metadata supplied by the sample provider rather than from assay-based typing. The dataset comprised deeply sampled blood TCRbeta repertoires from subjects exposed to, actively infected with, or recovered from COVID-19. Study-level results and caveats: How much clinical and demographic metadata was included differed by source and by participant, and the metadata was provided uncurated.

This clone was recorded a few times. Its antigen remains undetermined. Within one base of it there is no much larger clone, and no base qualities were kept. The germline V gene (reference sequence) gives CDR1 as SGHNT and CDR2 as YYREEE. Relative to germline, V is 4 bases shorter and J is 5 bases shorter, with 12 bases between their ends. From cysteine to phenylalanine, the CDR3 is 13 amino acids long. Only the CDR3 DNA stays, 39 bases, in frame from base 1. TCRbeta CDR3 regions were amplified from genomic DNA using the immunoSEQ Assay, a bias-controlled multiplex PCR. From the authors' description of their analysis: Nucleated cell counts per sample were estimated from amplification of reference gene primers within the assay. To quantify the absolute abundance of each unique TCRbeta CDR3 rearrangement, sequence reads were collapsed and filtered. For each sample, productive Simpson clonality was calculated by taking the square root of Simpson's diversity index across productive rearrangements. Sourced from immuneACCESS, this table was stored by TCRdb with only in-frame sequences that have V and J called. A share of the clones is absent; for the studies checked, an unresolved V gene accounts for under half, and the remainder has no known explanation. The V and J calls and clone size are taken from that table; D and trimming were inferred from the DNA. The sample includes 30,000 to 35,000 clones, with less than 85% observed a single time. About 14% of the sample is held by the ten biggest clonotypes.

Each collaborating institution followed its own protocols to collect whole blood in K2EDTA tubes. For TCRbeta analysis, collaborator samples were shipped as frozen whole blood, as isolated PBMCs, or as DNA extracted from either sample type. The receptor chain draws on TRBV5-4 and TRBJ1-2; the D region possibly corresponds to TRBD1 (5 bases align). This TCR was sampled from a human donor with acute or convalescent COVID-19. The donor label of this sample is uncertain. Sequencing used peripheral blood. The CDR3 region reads CASSLDGGYGYTF. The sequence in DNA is TGTGCCAGCAGCCTAGACGGGGGATATGGCTACACCTTC.